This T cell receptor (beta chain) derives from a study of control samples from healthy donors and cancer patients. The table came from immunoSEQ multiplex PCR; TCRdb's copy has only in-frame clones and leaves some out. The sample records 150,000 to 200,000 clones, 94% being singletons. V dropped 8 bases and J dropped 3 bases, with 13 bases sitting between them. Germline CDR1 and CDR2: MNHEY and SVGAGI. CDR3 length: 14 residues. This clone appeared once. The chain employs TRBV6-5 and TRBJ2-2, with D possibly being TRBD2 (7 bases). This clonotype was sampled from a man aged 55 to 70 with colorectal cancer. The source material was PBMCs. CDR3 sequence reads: CASEGGQDTGELFF. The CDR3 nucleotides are TGTGCCAGCGAGGGGGGGCAGGACACCGGGGAGCTGTTTTTT.